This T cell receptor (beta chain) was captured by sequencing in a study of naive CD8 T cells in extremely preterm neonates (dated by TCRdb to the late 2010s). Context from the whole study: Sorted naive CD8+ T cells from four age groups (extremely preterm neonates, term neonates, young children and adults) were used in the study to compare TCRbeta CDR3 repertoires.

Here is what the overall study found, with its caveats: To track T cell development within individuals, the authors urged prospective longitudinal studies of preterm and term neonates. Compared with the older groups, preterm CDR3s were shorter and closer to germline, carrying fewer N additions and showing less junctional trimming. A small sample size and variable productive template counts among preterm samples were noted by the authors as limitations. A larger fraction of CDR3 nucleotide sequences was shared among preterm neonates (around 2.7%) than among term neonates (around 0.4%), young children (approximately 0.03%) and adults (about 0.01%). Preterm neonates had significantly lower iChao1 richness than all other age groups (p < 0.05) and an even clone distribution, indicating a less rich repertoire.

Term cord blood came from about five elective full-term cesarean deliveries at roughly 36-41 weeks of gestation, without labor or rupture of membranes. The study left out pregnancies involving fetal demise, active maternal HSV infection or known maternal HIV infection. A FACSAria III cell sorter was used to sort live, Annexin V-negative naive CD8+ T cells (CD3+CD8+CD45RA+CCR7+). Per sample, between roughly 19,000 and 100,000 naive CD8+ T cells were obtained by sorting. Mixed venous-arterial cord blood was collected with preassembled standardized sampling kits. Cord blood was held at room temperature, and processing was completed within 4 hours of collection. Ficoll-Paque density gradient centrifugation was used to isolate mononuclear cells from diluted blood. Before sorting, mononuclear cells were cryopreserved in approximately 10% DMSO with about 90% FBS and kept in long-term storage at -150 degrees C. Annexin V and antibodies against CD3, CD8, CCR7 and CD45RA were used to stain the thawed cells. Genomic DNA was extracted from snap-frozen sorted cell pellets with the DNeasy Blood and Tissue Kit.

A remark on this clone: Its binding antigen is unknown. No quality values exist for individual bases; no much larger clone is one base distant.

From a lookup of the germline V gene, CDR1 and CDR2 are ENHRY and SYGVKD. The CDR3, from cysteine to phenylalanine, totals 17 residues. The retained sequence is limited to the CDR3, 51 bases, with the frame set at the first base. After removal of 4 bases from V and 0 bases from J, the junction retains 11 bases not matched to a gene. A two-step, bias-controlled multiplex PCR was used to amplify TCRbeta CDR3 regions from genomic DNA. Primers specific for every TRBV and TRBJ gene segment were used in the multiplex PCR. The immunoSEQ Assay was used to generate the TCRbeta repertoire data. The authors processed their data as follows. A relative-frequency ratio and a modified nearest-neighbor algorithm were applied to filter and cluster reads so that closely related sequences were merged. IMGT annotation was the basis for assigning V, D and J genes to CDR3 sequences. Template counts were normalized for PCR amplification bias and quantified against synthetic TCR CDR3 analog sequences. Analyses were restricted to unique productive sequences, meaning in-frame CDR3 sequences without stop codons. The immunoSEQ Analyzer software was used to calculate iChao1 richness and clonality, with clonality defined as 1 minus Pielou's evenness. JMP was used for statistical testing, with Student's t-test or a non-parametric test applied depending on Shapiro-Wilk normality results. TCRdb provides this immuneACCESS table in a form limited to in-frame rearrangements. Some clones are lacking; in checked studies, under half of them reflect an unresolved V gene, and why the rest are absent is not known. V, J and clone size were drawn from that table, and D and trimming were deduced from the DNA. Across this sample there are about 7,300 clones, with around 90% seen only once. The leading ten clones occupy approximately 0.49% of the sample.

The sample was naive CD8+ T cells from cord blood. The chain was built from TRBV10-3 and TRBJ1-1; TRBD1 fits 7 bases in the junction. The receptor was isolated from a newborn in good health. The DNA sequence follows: TGTGCCATCAGTGCCGGGACAGCCTACGGGATGAACACTGAAGCTTTCTTT. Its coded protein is CAISAGTAYGMNTEAFF.